This TCR beta chain was identified during a study of blood T cell repertoires in COVID-19. The repertoire was sequenced with immunoSEQ multiplex PCR; TCRdb's copy has only in-frame clones and lacks some. The table includes roughly 140,000 clones, 85% to 90% detected once. The CDR3 runs to 14 residues. V trimming: 3 bases; J trimming: 8 bases; junction bases outside the gene matches: 5. Germline V lookup: CDR1 KGHSH, CDR2 LQKENI. The J gene is TRBJ1-3, the V gene TRBV18, with 9 nucleotides matching TRBD1. Sequencing was done on a sample of peripheral blood. The TCR originated in an elderly woman with acute or convalescent COVID-19. The CDR3 is CASSPLGQGYTIYF. For the CDR3, the DNA is TGTGCCAGCTCACCTCTTGGACAGGGGTACACCATATATTTT.